This entry features one T cell receptor beta chain sequence. A read error may produce the germline difference seen at one junction end. Germline values: CDR1 SGHDT, CDR2 YYEEEE. The CDR3 length is 15 residues. This sample is drawn from a study of brain metastases from non-small cell lung cancer. Assay: immunoSEQ multiplex PCR; the TCRdb copy retains only in-frame clones and omits some. Among 7,500 to 10,000 clones, over 80% were seen once, and the ten largest hold approximately 4%. The sequence was collected from a donor over 35 with non-small cell lung cancer. V usage is TRBV5-6 and J usage is TRBJ2-7; 7 bases fit TRBD1. The sample taken for sequencing was primary lung tumor tissue. CDR3 in DNA: TGTGTCAGCAGCGCGACCGGGACAGCCTCCTACGAGCAGTACTTC. It translates to CVSSATGTASYEQYF.